Presented here are 26 T cell receptor beta chains from one specimen sequenced in a study of blood T cell repertoires in COVID-19. Method: immunoSEQ multiplex PCR; TCRdb's copy keeps in-frame clones and lacks some. The top ten clones hold 18% of a sample with tens of thousands of clones, approximately 86% of them seen once. The sample consisted of peripheral blood. Receptors were obtained from a human donor in a cohort sampled during active COVID-19.

V and J are TRBV20-1 and TRBJ2-7; D is unclear. The length of the CDR3 is 11 residues. V was cut by 0 bases and J by 4 bases, with 4 bases left in between. Looked up from germline, CDR1 is DFQATT and CDR2 is SNEGSKA (reference sequence). CDR3 protein: CSAREEYEQYF. The CDR3 region has the DNA TGCAGTGCTAGAGAGGAGTACGAGCAGTACTTC.

The rearrangement links TRBV7-9 to TRBJ1-5, with D tentatively TRBD1 (6 bases). In germline, CDR1 is SEHNR, CDR2 FQNEAQ (reference sequence). V was clipped by 5 bases and J by 0 bases, with 11 bases between them. CDR3 size: 15 residues. The CDR3 bases are TGTGCCAGCAGCCCAGGGGCACATAGCAATCAGCCCCAGCATTTT. Protein: CASSPGAHSNQPQHF.

CDR3 residues: CASSMRQTYEQYF. CDR3 in DNA: TGTGCCAGTAGTATGCGGCAGACCTACGAGCAGTACTTC. The V and J genes are TRBV19 and TRBJ2-7, with D hard to call. CDR3 length: 13 residues. The germline V and J ends were trimmed by 3 bases and 2 bases, with 8 bases remaining between them. Germline V gene lookup returns CDR1 LNHDA and CDR2 SQIVND (reference sequence).

Here the CDR3 DNA reads TGTGCCAGCAGTTACTCGGGGGCCAGGGACGATTCACCCCTCCACTTT. Amino acid sequence: CASSYSGARDDSPLHF. V is TRBV6-6 and J is TRBJ1-6, with D possibly matching TRBD1 (6 bases). Per germline, CDR1 MNHNY and CDR2 SVGAGI (reference sequence). CDR3 length: 16 amino acids. V lost 0 bases to trimming and J lost 8 bases, with 14 bases between them.

The V and J genes are TRBV6-5 and TRBJ2-3; the D gene is possibly TRBD2 (6 bases). Germline values: CDR1 MNHEY, CDR2 SVGAGI. Trimming took 4 bases from V and 2 from J, leaving 13 bases between them. The CDR3 has 15 residues. CDR3 in amino acids: CASSSGREPTDTQYF. CDR3 DNA sequence: TGTGCCAGCAGTTCCGGACGGGAGCCCACAGATACGCAGTATTTT.

The chain couples TRBV7-8 to TRBJ2-5, with D perhaps TRBD2 (5 bases). V was clipped by 1 base and J by 4 bases, with 10 bases between them. The CDR3 spans 14 residues. The V gene's germline CDR1 is SGHVS and CDR2 FQNEAQ. The CDR3 here is CASSLGRIGETQYF. Written as DNA, the CDR3 is TGTGCCAGCAGCTTAGGGAGGATCGGAGAGACCCAGTACTTC.

V gene TRBV5-1 combines with J gene TRBJ2-3; 9 nucleotides align to TRBD2. The CDR3 contains 16 residues. The junction had 11 bases not matched to a gene; V was cut back by 6 bases and J by 3 bases. Germline CDR1 SGHRS, CDR2 YFSETQ. The CDR3 DNA reads as TGCGCCAGCACCCCAGCGGGAGGTTTGCCGACAGATACGCAGTATTTT. It codes for CASTPAGGLPTDTQYF.

The rearrangement uses TRBV18 and TRBJ2-1; tentative D call: TRBD1 (6 bases). CDR3 length: 15 residues. The germline V gene encodes CDR1 KGHSH and CDR2 LQKENI. Trimming removed 6 bases from V and 3 bases from J, with 15 bases in between. The CDR3 reads CASSLRQDDYNEQFF. CDR3 sequence (DNA): TGTGCCAGCTCGCTGCGACAGGATGACTACAATGAGCAGTTCTTC.

The chain has TRBV30 and TRBJ1-1; D is uncertain. Germline V CDR1 and CDR2: GTSNPN, SVGIG (reference sequence). The CDR3 loop spans 15 amino acids. V was clipped by 5 bases and J by 1 base, with 17 bases between them. The CDR3 protein is CAWGLRNAPNTEAFF. The CDR3 nucleotides are TGTGCCTGGGGCCTGCGGAATGCCCCGAACACTGAAGCTTTCTTT.

The chain recombines TRBV6-5 with TRBJ2-7, with TRBD1 identical over 7 bases. Germline CDR1 is MNHEY and CDR2 is SVGAGI. The ends lost 6 bases at V and 5 bases at J; junction bases unmatched: 13. The CDR3 sequence is 15 residues long. The CDR3 bases are TGTGCCAGCAGCAATTGGGGGACAGCGGAGGACGAGCAGTACTTC. This codes for CASSNWGTAEDEQYF.

The chain carries TRBV5-1 and TRBJ1-1; TRBD1 aligns across 11 bases. V was clipped by 0 bases and J by 3 bases; unmatched bases: 7. CDR1 SGHRS and CDR2 YFSETQ come from the germline V gene. The CDR3 spans 17 residues. CDR3 nucleotides: TGCGCCAGCAGCTTGGGTGGGACAGGGGGAGGTCACACTGAAGCTTTCTTT. Its translation is CASSLGGTGGGHTEAFF. Complete variable domain (other parts from reference TRBV5-1 and TRBJ1-1): KAGVTQTPRYLIKTRGQQVTLSCSPISGHRSVSWYQQTPGQGLQFLFEYFSETQRNKGNFPGRFSGRQFSNSRSEMNVSTLELGDSALYLCASSLGGTGGGHTEAFFGQGTRLTVV.

The V gene is TRBV5-1, the J gene TRBJ2-3; TRBD1 agrees at 7 bases. The J segment lost 1 base and the V segment lost 0 bases, leaving 2 bases of the junction unmatched. Germline CDR1 and CDR2: SGHRS and YFSETQ. The CDR3 runs to 15 residues. The CDR3 DNA sequence: TGCGCCAGCAGCTTGGACGGACAGGGCACAGATACGCAGTATTTT. It yields the protein CASSLDGQGTDTQYF.

V gene TRBV11-3 combines with J gene TRBJ2-7, with 7 bases that match TRBD1. CDR1 and CDR2 (germline): SGHNT, YENEEA. The V gene end was trimmed by 5 bases and the J gene end by 4 bases; junction bases not matched to a gene: 17. The CDR3 is 17 amino acids. CDR3 loop: CASSQGQGQGVEYEQYF. The CDR3 coding sequence is TGTGCCAGCAGCCAAGGGCAGGGGCAGGGGGTCGAGTACGAGCAGTACTTC.

The rearrangement joins TRBV28 to TRBJ1-2; 9 bases align to TRBD1. CDR1 is MDHEN, CDR2 SYDVKM, per germline. There are 15 residues in the CDR3. Losses at the gene ends were 6 bases for V and 2 bases for J; bases not matched to a gene: 7. The CDR3 DNA sequence: TGTGCCAGCAGCTCCGGCGGGACAGGGAACTATGGCTACACCTTC. It is translated as CASSSGGTGNYGYTF.

This chain connects TRBV6-5 to TRBJ1-2; D may be TRBD1 (6 bases). CDR3 length: 14 residues. Germline assignment: CDR1 MNHEY and CDR2 SVGAGI. V was trimmed by 3 bases and J by 5 bases, leaving 13 bases between them. The CDR3 bases are TGTGCCAGCAGTTATCAGGGGTTGGGGTATGGCTACACCTTC. Translated, it gives CASSYQGLGYGYTF.

The rearrangement links TRBV10-3 to TRBJ2-1; the match to TRBD2 covers 11 bases. Germline V gene sequence: CDR1 ENHRY, CDR2 SYGVKD. The CDR3 loop spans 17 amino acids. With V trimmed by 3 bases and J by 7 bases, 11 bases remained unmatched. CDR3 residues: CAISDPSLAGGLNEQFF. The CDR3 DNA reads TGTGCCATCAGTGACCCGAGCCTAGCGGGAGGACTTAATGAGCAGTTCTTC.

V and J are TRBV5-4 and TRBJ2-2, with 7 bases that match TRBD1. This CDR3 comprises 15 residues. The germline V gene has CDR1 SGHNT and CDR2 YYREEE (reference sequence). Trimming at V came to 0 bases and at J to 5 bases, leaving 4 bases not matched to a gene. This CDR3 is CASSLGQGMTGELFF. The CDR3 DNA reads TGTGCCAGCAGCTTGGGACAGGGAATGACCGGGGAGCTGTTTTTT.

The chain employs TRBV3-1 (or the pseudogene TRBV3-2) and TRBJ2-1, with a possible D match to TRBD2 (6 bases). CDR3 length equals 15 residues. V shed 1 base and J shed 8 bases, with 15 bases lying between them. Germline V gives CDR1 LGHDT, CDR2 YNNKEL (reference sequence). CDR3 sequence reads: CASSQVGRWGDEQFF. The CDR3, as DNA: TGTGCCAGCAGCCAAGTTGGGAGGTGGGGCGATGAGCAGTTCTTC.

This clone was picked up a small number of times. V gene TRBV4-1 combines with J gene TRBJ1-2; tentatively, D is TRBD1 (6 bases). There are 16 residues in the CDR3. Trimming pared 3 bases from V and 8 bases from J, leaving 22 bases between. CDR1 and CDR2 from the germline V gene are MGHRA and YSYEKL. CDR3 in amino acids: CASSQTFVRGPTGYTF. The CDR3 DNA is TGCGCCAGCAGCCAGACCTTCGTCAGGGGTCCCACAGGCTACACCTTC.

The V gene is TRBV15, the J gene TRBJ2-7, with TRBD2 as a possible D gene (5 bases). V lost 8 bases and J lost 0, with 17 bases in between. Germline lookup yields CDR1 LNHNV and CDR2 YYDKDF (reference sequence). This CDR3 has 15 amino acids. The CDR3 here is CATRSERISSYEQYF. The CDR3 DNA reads as TGTGCCACCCGCTCCGAGCGGATAAGCTCCTACGAGCAGTACTTC.

The rearrangement uses TRBV4-2 and TRBJ2-1; D is possibly TRBD1 (5 bases). There are 13 residues in the CDR3. Germline V gene sequence: CDR1 LGHNA, CDR2 YNFKEQ. V dropped 0 bases and J dropped 5 bases, with 5 bases sitting between them. DNA for the CDR3: TGTGCCAGCAGCCAAGACAGGGACAATGAGCAGTTCTTC. Its protein product is CASSQDRDNEQFF.

The chain couples TRBV28 to TRBJ2-2; TRBD1 matches at 8 bases. Per the germline V gene, CDR1 is MDHEN and CDR2 is SYDVKM. With V trimmed by 2 bases and J by 9 bases, 5 bases remained unmatched. This CDR3 has 14 residues. DNA of the CDR3: TGTGCCAGCAGTTTAGGGGACAGGTCTCGGGAGCTGTTTTTT. Translating gives CASSLGDRSRELFF.

The J gene is TRBJ1-1, the V gene TRBV28; possible D gene TRBD1, 6 bases. The germline V gene encodes CDR1 MDHEN and CDR2 SYDVKM. The CDR3 spans 15 residues. Trimming stripped 2 bases from V and 0 bases from J, with 10 bases between. DNA for the CDR3: TGTGCCAGCAGTTTAGCAGGGGCACTGAACACTGAAGCTTTCTTT. This encodes CASSLAGALNTEAFF.

The chain links TRBV28 to TRBJ1-4; no reliable D call. The CDR3 covers 14 residues. Per the germline V gene, CDR1 is MDHEN and CDR2 is SYDVKM. V was pared by 6 bases and J by 3 bases, with 11 bases between. As DNA, the CDR3 is TGTGCCAGCAGCCGGAGGGAGGCTAATGAAAAACTGTTTTTT. Protein: CASSRREANEKLFF.

The chain employs TRBV29-1 and TRBJ1-2; no clear D. Germline V gene lookup returns CDR1 SQVTM and CDR2 ANQGSEA. The CDR3 length is 13 residues. Trimming took off 7 bases at V and 1 base at J, with 13 bases between the two ends. CDR3 DNA: TGCAGCGCCGACACGCAGAGTAACTATGGCTACACCTTC. Translation gives CSADTQSNYGYTF.

This chain joins TRBV19 and TRBJ2-2; D gene unclear. Deletions cut 6 bases from V and 8 bases from J, with 13 bases between. Germline values: CDR1 LNHDA, CDR2 SQIVND (reference sequence). The CDR3 spans 13 residues. The CDR3 bases are TGTGCCAGTAGGCCTACTGTGCTAGGGGAGCTGTTTTTT. Its translation is CASRPTVLGELFF.